This T cell receptor beta chain was found in a study of T cell repertoires in cytomegalovirus infection. TCRdb re-analysed the reads in MiXCR, keeping a single row per CDR3 protein. The top ten clones hold roughly 50% of a sample with roughly 80,000 distinct CDR3 sequences, about 24% of them seen once. This clonotype was counted ten times or more. The antigen remains unidentified. Study conclusions and caveats: Ex vivo responses were dominated by HLA-C-restricted CMV-specific TCR beta clonotypes.

The CDR3 length is 15 residues. Germline V gene data show CDR1 as MNHNS and CDR2 as SASEGT. J lost 2 bases, V lost 10 bases, and 12 bases had no gene match. Specimen: CD8+ T cells from cultured PBMCs, collected from culture after CMV antigen stimulation. The origin of this receptor is a human donor in good health (CMV status not recorded). Some clones in this sample may be carry-over from other donors' samples. The chain is built from TRBV6-1 and TRBJ2-7; 9 bases fit TRBD1. CDR3 protein: CATSLGDRATYEQYF. For the CDR3, the DNA is TGTGCCACCTCGTTGGGGGACAGGGCCACCTACGAGCAGTACTTC.